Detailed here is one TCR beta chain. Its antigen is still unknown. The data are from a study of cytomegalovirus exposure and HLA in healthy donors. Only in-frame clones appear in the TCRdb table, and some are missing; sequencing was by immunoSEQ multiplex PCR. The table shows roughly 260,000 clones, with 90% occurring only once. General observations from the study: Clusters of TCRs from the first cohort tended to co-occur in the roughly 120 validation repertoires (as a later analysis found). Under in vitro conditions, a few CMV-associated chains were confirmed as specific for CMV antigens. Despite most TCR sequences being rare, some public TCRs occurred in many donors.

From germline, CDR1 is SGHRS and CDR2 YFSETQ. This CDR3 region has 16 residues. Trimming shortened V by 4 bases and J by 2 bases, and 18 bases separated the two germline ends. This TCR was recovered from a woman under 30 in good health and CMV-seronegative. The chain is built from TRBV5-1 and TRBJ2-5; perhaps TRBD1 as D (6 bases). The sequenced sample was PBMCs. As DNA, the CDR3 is TGCGCCAGCAGCCAAACAGGGTCCCGGGGACAAGAGACCCAGTACTTC. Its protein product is CASSQTGSRGQETQYF.